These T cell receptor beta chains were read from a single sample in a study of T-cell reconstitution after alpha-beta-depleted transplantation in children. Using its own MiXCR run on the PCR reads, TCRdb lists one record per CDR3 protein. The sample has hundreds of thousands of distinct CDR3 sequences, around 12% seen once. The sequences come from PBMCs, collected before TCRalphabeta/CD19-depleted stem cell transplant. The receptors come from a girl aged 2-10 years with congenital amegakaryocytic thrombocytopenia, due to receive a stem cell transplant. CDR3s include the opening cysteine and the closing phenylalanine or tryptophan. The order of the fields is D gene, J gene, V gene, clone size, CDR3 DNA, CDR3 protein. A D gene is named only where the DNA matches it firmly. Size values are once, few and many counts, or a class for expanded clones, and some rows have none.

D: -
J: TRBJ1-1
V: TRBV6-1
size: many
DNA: TGTGCCAGCGCCCGGGGAGGGGACACTGAAGCTTTCTTT
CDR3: CASARGGDTEAFF

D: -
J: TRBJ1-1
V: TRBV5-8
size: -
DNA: TGTGCCAGCAGCCTTCCTGACGGGACGGCGATGACTGAAGCTTTCTTT
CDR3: CASSLPDGTAMTEAFF

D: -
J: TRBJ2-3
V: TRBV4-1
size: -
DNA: TGCGCCAGCAGCCAAGAAGTCCGAGATACGCAGTATTTT
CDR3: CASSQEVRDTQYF

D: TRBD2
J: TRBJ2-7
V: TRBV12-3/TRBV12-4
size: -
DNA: TGTGCCAGCAGTTTGGCGCCTAGCGGGAGAGACGAGCAGTACTTC
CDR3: CASSLAPSGRDEQYF

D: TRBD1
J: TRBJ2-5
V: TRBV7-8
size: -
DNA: TGTGCCAGCAGCGGAATCTTTCCGGGACAGGGGTTGAAAGAGACCCAGTACTTC
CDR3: CASSGIFPGQGLKETQYF

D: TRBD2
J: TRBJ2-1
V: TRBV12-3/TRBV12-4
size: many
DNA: TGTGCCAGCAGTTTGGCGGGAGACCATGAGCAGTTCTTC
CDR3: CASSLAGDHEQFF

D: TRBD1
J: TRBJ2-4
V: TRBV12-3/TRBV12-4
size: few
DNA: TGTGCCAGCAGTTTAAACAGGGGCCGGCAGGAAATTCAGTACTTC
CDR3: CASSLNRGRQEIQYF

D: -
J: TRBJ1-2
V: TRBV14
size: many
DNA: TGTGCCAGCAGCCCCTTCATCGGCGCAGCTTTATTGAACTATGGCTACACCTTC
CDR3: CASSPFIGAALLNYGYTF

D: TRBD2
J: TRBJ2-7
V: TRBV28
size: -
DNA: TGTGCCAGCAGTGCCTCCTTTGCGGGAGGGCCCTCCTACGAGCAGTACTTC
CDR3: CASSASFAGGPSYEQYF

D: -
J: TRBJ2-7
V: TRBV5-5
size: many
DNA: TGTGCCAGCAGCCCAGGGATTACTTCCTACGAGCAGTACTTC
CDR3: CASSPGITSYEQYF

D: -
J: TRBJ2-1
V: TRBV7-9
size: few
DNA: TGTGCCAGCAGCTTAGACTGGGATGAGCAGTTCTTC
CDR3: CASSLDWDEQFF

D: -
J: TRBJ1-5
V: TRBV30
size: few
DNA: TGTGCCTGGAGTGTGGGACTTAGCAATCAGCCCCAGCATTTT
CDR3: CAWSVGLSNQPQHF

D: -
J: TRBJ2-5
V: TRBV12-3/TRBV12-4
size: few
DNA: TGTGCCAGCAGTTTAGAGGGGCTCAAGAGACTGGAGACCCAGTACTTC
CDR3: CASSLEGLKRLETQYF

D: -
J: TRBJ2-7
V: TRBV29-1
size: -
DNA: TGCAGCGTTGATACGGGACACAACTACGAGCAGTACTTC
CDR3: CSVDTGHNYEQYF

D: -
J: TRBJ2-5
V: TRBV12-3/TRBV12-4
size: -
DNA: TGTGCCAGCAGTCACAGGGTTGTGACCCAGTACTTC
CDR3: CASSHRVVTQYF

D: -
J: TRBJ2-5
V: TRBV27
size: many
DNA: TGTGCCAGTGGACAGCACCAAGAGACCCAGTACTTC
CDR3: CASGQHQETQYF

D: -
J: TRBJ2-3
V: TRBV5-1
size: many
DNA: TGCGCCAGCAGCCTGGCAGAGACTCCGCGCAGAGGAGATACGCAGTATTTT
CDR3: CASSLAETPRRGDTQYF

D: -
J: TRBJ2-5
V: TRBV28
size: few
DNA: TGTGCCAGTAAAGGAGGGGGAGGCGAGACCCAGTACTTC
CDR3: CASKGGGGETQYF

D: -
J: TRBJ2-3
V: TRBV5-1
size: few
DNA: TGCGCCAGCAGCTTGATCGCGGACTCTATGGCGGATACGCAGTATTTT
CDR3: CASSLIADSMADTQYF

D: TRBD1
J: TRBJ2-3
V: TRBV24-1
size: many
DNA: TGTGCCACCAGTGACCGTACCTCGGGACAGGGCGTTGTAGCGCAGTATTTT
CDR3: CATSDRTSGQGVVAQYF

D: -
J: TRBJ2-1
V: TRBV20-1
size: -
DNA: TGCAGTGCTAGAGCAGGAGCCCGGTGCCCCCGGAATGAGCAGTTCTTC
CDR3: CSARAGARCPRNEQFF

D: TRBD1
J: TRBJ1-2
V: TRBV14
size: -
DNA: TGTGCCAGCAGCCAAGATCTGACAGGGTACTATGGCTACACCTTC
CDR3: CASSQDLTGYYGYTF

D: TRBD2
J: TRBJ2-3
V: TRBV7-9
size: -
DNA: TGTGCCAGCATCCGGGAGGAAATCGATACGCAGTATTTT
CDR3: CASIREEIDTQYF

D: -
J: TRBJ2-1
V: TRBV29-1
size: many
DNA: TGCAGCGTTGAAGGGTTTTTACGGGAGCCCTACAATGAGCAGTTCTTC
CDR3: CSVEGFLREPYNEQFF

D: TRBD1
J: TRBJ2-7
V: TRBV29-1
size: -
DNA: TGCAGCGTGGCCGGGACAGGGGAGAGCTCCTACGAGCAGTACTTC
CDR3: CSVAGTGESSYEQYF

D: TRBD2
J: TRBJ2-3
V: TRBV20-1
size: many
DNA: TGCAGTGCGCCTCTAGCGGGAGGGCCAGATACGCAGTATTTT
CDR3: CSAPLAGGPDTQYF

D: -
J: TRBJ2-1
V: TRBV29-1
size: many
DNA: TGCAGCGTTATTACTAGTTATGGTGAGCAGTTCTTC
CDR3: CSVITSYGEQFF

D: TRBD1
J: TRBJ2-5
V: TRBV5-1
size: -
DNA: TGCGCCAGCAGACGACCCTACAGGGGGATAGAAGAGACCCAGTACTTC
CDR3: CASRRPYRGIEETQYF

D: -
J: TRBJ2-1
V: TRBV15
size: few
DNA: TGTGCCACCAGCAACCCGCTAGCTCAGTTCTTC
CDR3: CATSNPLAQFF

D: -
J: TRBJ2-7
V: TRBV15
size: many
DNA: TGTGCCACCAGCCCGGAGAGGGCCAGTTCCTACGAGCAGTACTTC
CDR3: CATSPERASSYEQYF

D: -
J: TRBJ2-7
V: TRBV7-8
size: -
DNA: TGTGCCAGCAGCTTAGGGGCAGTCATCCAAGACTACGAGCAGTACTTC
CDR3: CASSLGAVIQDYEQYF

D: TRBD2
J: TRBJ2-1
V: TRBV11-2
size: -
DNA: TGTGCCAGCAGGGCACTAGCGGGAATGGGGAATGAGCAGTTCTTC
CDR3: CASRALAGMGNEQFF

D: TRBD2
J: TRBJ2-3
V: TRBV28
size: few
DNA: TGTGCCACCAACAGAGATGGGGGGGGCACAGATACGCAGTATTTT
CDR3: CATNRDGGGTDTQYF

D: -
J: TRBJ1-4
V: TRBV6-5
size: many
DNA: TGTGCCAGCAGTATTGACAGGGAAAAACTGTTTTTT
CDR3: CASSIDREKLFF

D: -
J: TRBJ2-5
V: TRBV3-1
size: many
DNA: TGTGCCAGCAGCCAAGTTGGAGAGACCCAGTACTTC
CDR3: CASSQVGETQYF

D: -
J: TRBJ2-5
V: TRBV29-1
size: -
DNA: TGCAGCGTTGAAAGGGTATTGGAGCCCCAAGAGACCCAGTACTTC
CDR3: CSVERVLEPQETQYF

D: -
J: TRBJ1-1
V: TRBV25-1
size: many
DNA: TGTGCCAGCAGTGAATGGAACTACGGGGCTTTCTTT
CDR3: CASSEWNYGAFF

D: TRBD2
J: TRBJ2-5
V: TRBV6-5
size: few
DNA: TGTGCCAGCAGTTACGGACTAGCGGGAGTCGGGACCCAGTACTTC
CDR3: CASSYGLAGVGTQYF

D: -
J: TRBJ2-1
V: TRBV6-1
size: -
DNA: TGTGCCAGCAGTCAACGACTCCCAAACCGCAATGAGCAGTTCTTC
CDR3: CASSQRLPNRNEQFF

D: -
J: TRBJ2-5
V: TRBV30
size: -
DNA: TGTGCCTGGAGTCCACAAGTCCAAGAGACCCAGTACTTC
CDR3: CAWSPQVQETQYF

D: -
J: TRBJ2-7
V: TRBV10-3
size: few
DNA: TGTGCCATCAGTGAGTCCAGGGAGCAGTCCGACGAGCAGTACTTC
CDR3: CAISESREQSDEQYF

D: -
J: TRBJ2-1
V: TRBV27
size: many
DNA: TGTGCCAGCTGCCGCTTCAATCTAATATACAATGAGCAGTTCTTC
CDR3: CASCRFNLIYNEQFF